One sample yielded the 22 T cell receptor beta chains listed below, sequenced in a study of blood T cell repertoires in COVID-19. Produced via immunoSEQ multiplex PCR; TCRdb's table is partial and in-frame only. The sample contains roughly 42,000 clones, 85% to 90% of which appear only once. The sequencing input was peripheral blood. Source of these receptors: a man aged 25-40 years with active or convalescent COVID-19.

The chain carries TRBV29-1 and TRBJ2-7; D not resolved. CDR1 and CDR2 (germline): SQVTM, ANQGSEA. There are 11 residues in the CDR3. V shed 7 bases and J shed 5 bases, with 12 bases lying between them. CDR3 protein: CSGLISHEQYF. The CDR3 nucleotides are TGCAGCGGACTCATCTCTCACGAGCAGTACTTC.

This clone came up once. The J gene is TRBJ2-2, the V gene TRBV21-1; the table's D call of TRBD2 was not tested on the DNA. TRBV21-1 counts as a pseudogene. This CDR3 is built from 15 residues. Here the CDR3 reads CASGTSGANTGELFF. The CDR3, as DNA: TGTGCCAGCGGGACTAGCGGAGCGAACACCGGGGAGCTGTTTTTT.

The rearrangement links TRBV7-8 to TRBJ2-5, with D tentatively TRBD2 (5 bases). Trimming removed 5 bases from V and 5 bases from J, with 15 bases in between. Per germline, CDR1 SGHVS and CDR2 FQNEAQ. CDR3 size: 14 residues. CDR3 DNA: TGTGCCAGCAGCCGTATGACCGGGGTGGAGACCCAGTACTTC. It translates to CASSRMTGVETQYF. The full variable domain, with the rest looked up from reference TRBV7-8 and TRBJ2-5, is GAGVSQSPRYKVAKRGQDVALRCDPISGHVSLFWYQQALGQGPEFLTYFQNEAQLDKSGLPSDRFFAERPEGSVSTLKIQRTQQEDSAVYLCASSRMTGVETQYFGPGTRLLVL.

The chain employs TRBV15 and TRBJ1-2, with 8 bases lining up with TRBD1. Germline V CDR1 and CDR2: LNHNV, YYDKDF (reference sequence). V dropped 1 base and J dropped 3; count of bases not matched to a gene: 10. The CDR3 sequence is 17 residues long. For the CDR3, the DNA is TGTGCCACCAGCAGAGCCTCCGCGACAGGGGCAGACTATGGCTACACCTTC. Amino acids: CATSRASATGADYGYTF.

CDR3 DNA sequence: TGTGCCAGTAGGCAGTTTAATATAGATACGCAGTATTTT. Amino acid sequence: CASRQFNIDTQYF. The chain combines TRBV19 with TRBJ2-3; no clear D. Per the germline V gene, CDR1 is LNHDA and CDR2 is SQIVND (reference sequence). The V and J ends lost 6 bases and 5 bases respectively, with 12 bases between them. The CDR3 spans 13 residues.

The V call is TRBV6-7, the J call TRBJ1-5; the match to TRBD1 covers 7 bases. TRBV6-7 is marked as an open reading frame, function uncertain. The CDR3 covers 15 residues. J lost 0 bases, V lost 6 bases, and 5 bases had no gene match. CDR3 protein: CASSRGTASNQPQHF. The CDR3 DNA sequence: TGTGCCAGCAGCCGAGGGACAGCTAGCAATCAGCCCCAGCATTTT.

The rearrangement joins TRBV27 to TRBJ2-6, with TRBD1 matching over 7 bases. The CDR3 contains 17 residues. Germline V gene lookup returns CDR1 MNHEY and CDR2 SMNVEV (reference sequence). The V and J ends lost 5 bases and 1 base, in that order; junction bases with no gene match: 8. This chain's CDR3 is CASSAGTVLSGANVLTF. CDR3 nucleotide sequence: TGTGCCAGCAGTGCCGGGACAGTTCTTTCTGGGGCCAACGTCCTGACTTTC.

The CDR3 loop is CASSIREYQPQHF. The DNA for the CDR3 is TGTGCCAGTAGTATTCGGGAGTATCAGCCCCAGCATTTT. The chain has TRBV19 and TRBJ1-5; D is unresolved. Trimming left V 3 bases short and J 5 bases short, with 8 bases between. The germline V gene encodes CDR1 LNHDA and CDR2 SQIVND (reference sequence). This CDR3 contains 13 residues.

V is TRBV5-8 and J is TRBJ2-3; D is perhaps TRBD1 (5 bases). The V gene lost 2 bases and the J gene lost 2 bases, with 12 bases spanning the gap. Germline V CDR1 and CDR2: SGHTS, YDEGEE. The CDR3 is 15 residues long. CDR3 bases: TGTGCCAGCAGCTTAGGTGGGGCACACACAGATACGCAGTATTTT. It codes for CASSLGGAHTDTQYF.

V gene TRBV19 combines with J gene TRBJ1-5, with 9 nucleotides matching TRBD1. This CDR3 has 15 amino acids. J gave up 6 bases and V 4 bases, and 7 bases lay outside the gene matches. Germline V gene data show CDR1 as LNHDA and CDR2 as SQIVND (reference sequence). The CDR3 region is CASSTGTGPFQPQHF. The CDR3, as DNA: TGTGCCAGTAGTACCGGGACAGGGCCGTTTCAGCCCCAGCATTTT.

The V and J genes are TRBV30 and TRBJ1-5; D call uncertain. With 0 bases removed from V and 0 bases from J, the gap between germline ends came to 9 bases. Germline values: CDR1 GTSNPN, CDR2 SVGIG (reference sequence). The CDR3 contains 15 residues. In nucleotides, the CDR3 is TGTGCCTGGAGTGTACAACAGATTAGCAATCAGCCCCAGCATTTT. It encodes CAWSVQQISNQPQHF.

The CDR3 reads CASSLGTTSSSYEQYV. The CDR3 coding sequence is TGTGCCAGCAGTTTAGGGACAACCTCAAGCTCCTACGAGCAGTACGTC. The chain links TRBV28 to TRBJ2-7; D might be TRBD1 (6 bases). Germline lookup yields CDR1 MDHEN and CDR2 SYDVKM. V lost 2 bases to trimming and J lost 0 bases, with 14 bases between them. The CDR3 runs to 16 residues.

The chain couples TRBV7-8 to TRBJ1-2; 7 nucleotides agree with TRBD1. J gave up 4 bases and V 2 bases, and 7 bases lay outside the gene matches. This CDR3 spans 15 amino acids. Germline V CDR1 and CDR2: SGHVS, FQNEAQ. The chain's CDR3 is CASSLRDSVTYGYTF. The CDR3 bases are TGTGCCAGCAGCTTAAGGGACAGCGTAACCTATGGCTACACCTTC.

The genes are TRBV10-3 and TRBJ2-7; 8 bases line up with TRBD1. CDR1 ENHRY and CDR2 SYGVKD come from the germline V gene. The CDR3 consists of 15 residues. With 3 bases clipped from V and 4 bases from J, the junction kept 8 bases outside the gene matches. The CDR3 bases are TGTGCCATCAGTGAAGAGGGACAGGCCTATTACGAGCAGTACTTC. Its protein is CAISEEGQAYYEQYF.

The chain combines TRBV6-4 with TRBJ2-2; 7 bases match TRBD1. The germline gives CDR1 MRHNA, CDR2 SNTAGT. This CDR3 comprises 14 residues. The V gene end was trimmed by 2 bases and the J gene end by 6 bases; junction bases not matched to a gene: 3. The CDR3 sequence is CASSDTTGAGELFF. In nucleotides, the CDR3 is TGTGCCAGCAGTGACACAACAGGGGCCGGGGAGCTGTTTTTT.

The chain combines TRBV5-1 with TRBJ2-3, with 7 positions matching TRBD2. Germline loops: CDR1 SGHRS, CDR2 YFSETQ. V trimming: 4 bases; J trimming: 2 bases; junction bases outside the gene matches: 7. This CDR3 spans 15 amino acids. CDR3 region: CASSPPLADTDTQYF. Here the CDR3 DNA reads TGCGCCAGCAGCCCCCCCCTAGCGGACACAGATACGCAGTATTTT.

This chain joins TRBV27 and TRBJ2-3; 10 bases agree with TRBD1. Losses at the gene ends were 6 bases for V and 0 bases for J; bases not matched to a gene: 9. CDR3 size: 17 residues. CDR1 is MNHEY, CDR2 SMNVEV, per germline (reference sequence). The CDR3 DNA sequence: TGTGCCAGCAGCGCCCTCGGGACAGGGGAAAGCACAGATACGCAGTATTTT. Translated, it gives CASSALGTGESTDTQYF.

V usage is TRBV4-3 and J usage is TRBJ2-1; 11 bases are a match to TRBD2. Losses at the gene ends were 3 bases for V and 9 bases for J; bases not matched to a gene: 13. The CDR3 covers 17 residues. Germline CDR1 LGHNA, CDR2 YSLEER. The CDR3 protein is CASSQAGTSGVLGEQFF. In nucleotides, the CDR3 is TGCGCCAGCAGCCAGGCAGGGACTAGCGGAGTCCTGGGTGAGCAGTTCTTC.

This clone was seen a single time. The rearrangement links TRBV18 to TRBJ1-5; the match to TRBD1 covers 7 bases. The CDR3 totals 14 residues. Germline CDR1 and CDR2: KGHSH and LQKENI. The trim removed 5 bases at V and 6 bases at J, leaving 7 bases unmatched. CDR3 in DNA: TGTGCCAGCTCATCAGACAGGGTTGGTCAGCCCCAGCATTTT. Protein product: CASSSDRVGQPQHF.

The CDR3 reads CASSLGLRQGLNTEAFF. CDR3 nucleotides: TGTGCCAGCAGCTTAGGCCTAAGGCAGGGATTGAACACTGAAGCTTTCTTT. The chain couples TRBV13 to TRBJ1-1, with TRBD1 as a possible D gene (5 bases). The V gene lost 0 bases and the J gene lost 0 bases, with 14 bases spanning the gap. Germline V gene data show CDR1 as PRHDT and CDR2 as FYEKMQ (reference sequence). The CDR3 is made up of 17 amino acids.

J is TRBJ2-1 and V is TRBV12-3 or TRBV12-4; the D is unclear. The CDR3 consists of 12 residues. Trimming left V 6 bases short and J 7 bases short, with 10 bases between. CDR3 nucleotides: TGTGCCAGCAGCGGGTTCGGGAATGAGCAGTTCTTC. This translates into CASSGFGNEQFF.

The chain combines TRBV25-1 with TRBJ1-3, with 9 bases lining up with TRBD1. Germline V CDR1 and CDR2: MGHDK, SYGVNS. V lost 4 bases and J lost 3; bases outside the gene matches: 7. The CDR3 consists of 16 residues. The CDR3 sequence is CASSARDRVNGNTIYF. DNA of the CDR3: TGTGCCAGCAGTGCCCGGGACAGGGTGAATGGAAACACCATATATTTT.